What follows are 20 T cell receptor beta chains derived from one specimen sequenced in a study of CD8+ T cells in alopecia areata. Isolated RNA was reverse transcribed into cDNA used as the sequencing template. Some clones are missing from TCRdb's copy, which holds only in-frame ones; the method was immunoSEQ multiplex PCR. The sample shows 150,000 or so clones, 75% to 90% of them seen only once. Here the sequenced sample was CD8+ T cells sorted from blood, taken at week 0. These receptors were obtained from a human donor with alopecia areata.

The V call is TRBV5-5, the J call TRBJ2-3; D unresolved. V was cut by 3 bases and J by 3 bases, with 11 bases left in between. Germline V gives CDR1 SGHKS, CDR2 YYEKEE (reference sequence). This CDR3 region has 14 residues. The CDR3 bases are TGTGCCAGCAGCTGGCGCCCCACGACAGATACGCAGTATTTT. It yields the protein CASSWRPTTDTQYF.

The chain uses TRBV15 and TRBJ2-1, with D possibly being TRBD1 or TRBD2 (5 bases each). Germline CDR1 is LNHNV and CDR2 is YYDKDF (reference sequence). This CDR3 region has 13 residues. V lost 5 bases, J lost 6 bases, and 11 bases lay in between. The CDR3 nucleotides are TGTGCCACCAGCCGTGAGGGGAGCAATGAGCAGTTCTTC. Translated, it gives CATSREGSNEQFF.

The V gene is TRBV29-1, the J gene TRBJ2-7, with D possibly being TRBD1 (5 bases). The ends were cut back, 7 bases at V and 2 bases at J, with 9 bases in the middle. This CDR3 spans 11 amino acids. Germline assignment: CDR1 SQVTM and CDR2 ANQGSEA. CDR3 loop: CSGTGAYEQYF. The CDR3 DNA reads TGCAGCGGAACAGGAGCCTACGAGCAGTACTTC.

This clone has only a few counts. The rearrangement joins TRBV19 to TRBJ2-7, with D possibly matching TRBD1 (5 bases). V gave up 3 bases and J gave up 3 bases, with 9 bases separating them. This CDR3 spans 13 amino acids. The germline CDR1 and CDR2 sequences are LNHDA and SQIVND (reference sequence). CDR3 nucleotide sequence: TGTGCCAGTAGTATTGCTGACAGCTACGAGCAGTACTTC. Translating it yields CASSIADSYEQYF.

This chain's CDR3 is CASSSQGHTEAFF. As DNA, the CDR3 is TGTGCCAGCAGCTCACAGGGCCACACTGAAGCTTTCTTT. The chain couples TRBV5-4 to TRBJ1-1; possible D gene TRBD1, 6 bases. The V end lost 3 bases, the J end lost 3 bases, and 9 bases lay between the germline ends. The germline CDR1 and CDR2 sequences are SGHNT and YYREEE (reference sequence). The CDR3 is made up of 13 amino acids.

J is TRBJ2-7 and V is TRBV19; unclear D gene. CDR3 size: 14 residues. Trimming pared 5 bases from V and 2 bases from J, leaving 13 bases between. Germline V lookup: CDR1 LNHDA, CDR2 SQIVND (reference sequence). The CDR3 protein is CASSRDISPYEQYF. CDR3 bases: TGTGCCAGTAGTCGCGACATCTCACCCTACGAGCAGTACTTC.

This clone was seen just once. The chain couples TRBV25-1 to TRBJ2-7, with 12 bases lining up with TRBD2. Looked up from germline, CDR1 is MGHDK and CDR2 is SYGVNS. CDR3 length: 14 residues. V gave up 8 bases and J gave up 3 bases; unmatched junction bases: 5. The chain's CDR3 is CASGLAGNYYEQYF. In DNA, the CDR3 is TGTGCCAGCGGACTAGCGGGAAATTACTACGAGCAGTACTTC.

V is TRBV18 and J is TRBJ2-1, with unresolved D. The ends were cut back, 2 bases at V and 2 bases at J, with 16 bases in the middle. Per the germline V gene, CDR1 is KGHSH and CDR2 is LQKENI. CDR3 length: 17 amino acids. The CDR3 spells CASSPLLPLTAYNEQFF. As DNA, the CDR3 is TGTGCCAGCTCACCATTACTGCCCCTTACAGCCTACAATGAGCAGTTCTTC.

The rearrangement joins TRBV29-1 to TRBJ1-1; D remains unclear. Germline CDR1 reads SQVTM; CDR2 reads ANQGSEA. The CDR3 extends over 11 amino acids. The V end was cut by 4 bases, the J end by 3 bases, with 6 bases between. The CDR3 is CSVAGDTEAFF. The CDR3 DNA is TGCAGCGTTGCAGGAGACACTGAAGCTTTCTTT.

The chain employs TRBV2 and TRBJ2-2, with TRBD1 matching over 8 bases. The CDR3 totals 16 residues. V was pared by 4 bases and J by 2 bases, with 6 bases of the junction left unmatched. Germline CDR1 is SNHLY and CDR2 is FYNNEI. This CDR3 is CASSASTGANTGELFF. DNA of the CDR3: TGTGCCAGCAGTGCCTCGACAGGGGCTAACACCGGGGAGCTGTTTTTT. The complete variable domain, with remaining parts taken from reference TRBV2 and TRBJ2-2, reads EPEVTQTPSHQVTQMGQEVILRCVPISNHLYFYWYRQILGQKVEFLVSFYNNEISEKSEIFDDQFSVERPDGSNFTLKIRSTKLEDSAMYFCASSASTGANTGELFFGEGSRLTVL.

CDR3 protein: CASEGAKNIQYF. The CDR3 coding sequence is TGTGCCAGTGAGGGGGCCAAAAACATTCAGTACTTC. This rearrangement joins TRBV2 to TRBJ2-4, with D perhaps matching TRBD1 or TRBD2 (5 bases each). This CDR3 region has 12 residues. V dropped 9 bases and J dropped 1 base, with 7 bases sitting between them. The germline gives CDR1 SNHLY, CDR2 FYNNEI.

On this clone itself: This same CDR3 is encoded by further DNA sequences in the sample. The CDR3 nucleotides are TGTGCCAGCAGCTTAGGAACTGAAGCTTTCTTT. Encoded protein: CASSLGTEAFF. The chain is built from TRBV7-9 and TRBJ1-1; D unresolved. The germline V gene encodes CDR1 SEHNR and CDR2 FQNEAQ (reference sequence). The CDR3 is 11 residues long. Trimming removed 1 base from V and 5 bases from J, with 2 bases in between.

This clone was detected only once. The V and J genes are TRBV6-6 and TRBJ2-7; TRBD1 agrees at 7 bases. CDR3 size: 16 residues. The germline CDR1 and CDR2 sequences are MNHNY and SVGAGI (reference sequence). Trimming took 0 bases from V and 0 from J; bases not matched to a gene: 5. The CDR3 region is CASSYSFGTASYEQYF. CDR3 nucleotide sequence: TGTGCCAGCAGTTACTCGTTCGGGACAGCCTCCTACGAGCAGTACTTC.

The chain recombines TRBV7-2 with TRBJ2-1; D possibly corresponds to TRBD2 (5 bases). Germline V CDR1 and CDR2: SGHTA, FQGNSA. V was shortened by 4 bases and J by 10 bases, with 8 bases between the two germline ends. The CDR3 runs to 11 residues. The CDR3 region is CASSSDWEQFF. The CDR3 nucleotides read TGTGCCAGCAGCTCGGACTGGGAGCAGTTCTTC.

This chain uses TRBV9 with TRBJ2-3; D unresolved. Germline CDR1 is SGDLS and CDR2 is YYNGEE. Trimming left V 4 bases short and J 0 bases short, with 9 bases between. The CDR3 has 14 residues. The CDR3 DNA follows: TGTGCCAGCAGCCCCCCGGCCAGCACAGATACGCAGTATTTT. This gives the protein CASSPPASTDTQYF.

The chain has TRBV13 and TRBJ1-1, with D perhaps matching TRBD1 (5 bases). Per germline, CDR1 PRHDT and CDR2 FYEKMQ (reference sequence). The ends were cut back, 4 bases at V and 4 bases at J, with 10 bases in the middle. CDR3 length: 13 residues. This CDR3 reads CASSSTGPTEAFF. The CDR3 DNA reads as TGTGCCAGCAGCTCTACAGGCCCCACTGAAGCTTTCTTT. Together with reference TRBV13 and TRBJ1-1, the CDR3 gives the full variable domain: AAGVIQSPRHLIKEKRETATLKCYPIPRHDTVYWYQQGPGQDPQFLISFYEKMQSDKGSIPDRFSAQQFSDYHSELNMSSLELGDSALYFCASSSTGPTEAFFGQGTRLTVV.

This chain connects TRBV7-8 to TRBJ2-7; 7 bases are shared with TRBD2. Germline V CDR1 and CDR2: SGHVS, FQNEAQ. CDR3 length equals 15 residues. The V gene end was trimmed by 3 bases and the J gene end by 4 bases; junction bases not matched to a gene: 9. CDR3 sequence: CASSFGRTSDYEQYF. The CDR3 DNA follows: TGTGCCAGCAGCTTCGGCCGGACTAGTGATTACGAGCAGTACTTC.

The chain links TRBV4-1 to TRBJ1-4; possible D gene TRBD1, 5 bases. The CDR3 consists of 17 residues. CDR1 and CDR2 from the germline V gene are MGHRA and YSYEKL. Trimming pared 0 bases from V and 4 bases from J, leaving 15 bases between. DNA for the CDR3: TGCGCCAGCAGCCAAGATGGAGTACAGGTGGATAATGAAAAACTGTTTTTT. As protein: CASSQDGVQVDNEKLFF.

The table lists this clone with a count of one. V and J are TRBV7-6 and TRBJ2-7, with 8 positions matching TRBD1. Germline CDR1 SGHVS, CDR2 FNYEAQ. The CDR3 is 14 amino acids. Unmatched junction bases numbered 6, after V lost 5 bases and J lost 3 bases. The CDR3 region is CASSPPGGGYEQYF. The CDR3 DNA reads as TGTGCCAGCAGCCCCCCAGGGGGCGGCTACGAGCAGTACTTC. Looking up the rest from reference TRBV7-6 and TRBJ2-7 gives the full variable domain: GAGVSQSPRYKVTKRGQDVALRCDPISGHVSLYWYRQALGQGPEFLTYFNYEAQQDKSGLPNDRFSAERPEGSISTLTIQRTEQRDSAMYRCASSPPGGGYEQYFGPGTRLTVT.

In its sample, this clone was seen a few times. The chain joins TRBV2 to TRBJ2-7, with D maybe TRBD1 (6 bases). V was cut by 7 bases and J by 3 bases, with 10 bases left in between. The CDR3 spans 12 residues. The germline V gene has CDR1 SNHLY and CDR2 FYNNEI. CDR3 bases: TGTGCCAGCATCGAGGGGGTCTACGAGCAGTACTTC. Protein: CASIEGVYEQYF.